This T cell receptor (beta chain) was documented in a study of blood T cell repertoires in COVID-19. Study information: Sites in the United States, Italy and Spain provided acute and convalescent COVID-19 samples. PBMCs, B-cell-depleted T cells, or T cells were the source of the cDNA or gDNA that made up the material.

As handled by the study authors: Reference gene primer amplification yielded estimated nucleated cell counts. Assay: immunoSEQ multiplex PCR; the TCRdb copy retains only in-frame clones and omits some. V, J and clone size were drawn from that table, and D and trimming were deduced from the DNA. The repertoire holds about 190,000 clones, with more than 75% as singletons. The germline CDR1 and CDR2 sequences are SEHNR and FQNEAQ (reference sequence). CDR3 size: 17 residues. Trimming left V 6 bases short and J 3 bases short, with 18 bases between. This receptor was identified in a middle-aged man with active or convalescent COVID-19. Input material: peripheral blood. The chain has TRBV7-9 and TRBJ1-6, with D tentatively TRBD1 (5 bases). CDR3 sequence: CASREGAGAFYNSPLHF. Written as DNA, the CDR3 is TGTGCCAGCAGGGAGGGAGCCGGGGCCTTCTATAATTCACCCCTCCACTTT.